The 25 T cell receptor beta chains below all came from one sample that was sequenced in a study of cytomegalovirus exposure and HLA in healthy donors. Both 60 Vbeta primers and 13 Jbeta primers went into the PCR. Profiling relied on immunoSEQ multiplex PCR, and the TCRdb table lists in-frame clones only, not all of them. The sample's table shows around 76,000 clones. Sequencing was carried out using PBMCs. These TCRs come from a woman aged 60-75 years in good health and CMV-seronegative.

The rearrangement joins TRBV6-4 to TRBJ2-3, with 7 positions matching TRBD2. Germline V gene lookup returns CDR1 MRHNA and CDR2 SNTAGT. The CDR3 is 14 amino acids. V lost 0 bases and J lost 4; bases outside the gene matches: 1. CDR3 loop: CASSDSGGSDTQYF. CDR3 nucleotide sequence: TGTGCCAGCAGTGACTCGGGGGGGTCAGATACGCAGTATTTT.

The chain has TRBV19 and TRBJ1-2, with a tentative D call TRBD1 (6 bases). The V and J ends lost 4 bases and 1 base respectively, with 13 bases between them. The CDR3 is made up of 15 amino acids. Looked up from germline, CDR1 is LNHDA and CDR2 is SQIVND (reference sequence). CDR3 bases: TGTGCCAGTAGTAAGGACAGCCTCTTTAACTATGGCTACACCTTC. Encoded protein: CASSKDSLFNYGYTF. Full variable domain (outside the CDR3, taken from reference TRBV19 and TRBJ1-2): DGGITQSPKYLFRKEGQNVTLSCEQNLNHDAMYWYRQDPGQGLRLIYYSQIVNDFQKGDIAEGYSVSREKKESFPLTVTSAQKNPTAFYLCASSKDSLFNYGYTFGSGTRLTVV.

This chain uses TRBV11-2 with TRBJ1-2; D ambiguous. V dropped 3 bases and J dropped 0 bases, with 8 bases sitting between them. There are 14 residues in the CDR3. The germline CDR1 and CDR2 sequences are SGHAT and FQNNGV. The DNA of the CDR3 is TGTGCCAGCAGCTTTTCCCGAGCTAACTATGGCTACACCTTC. Translation: CASSFSRANYGYTF.

The V gene is TRBV28, the J gene TRBJ2-1; 13 positions agree with TRBD2. CDR1 and CDR2 from the germline V gene are MDHEN and SYDVKM. The CDR3 has 18 amino acids. V lost 3 bases, J lost 4 bases, and 9 bases stayed unmatched. The CDR3 DNA follows: TGTGCCAGCAGTTTTACTAGCGGGAGGGGAGGGATTTACAATGAGCAGTTCTTC. Translating gives CASSFTSGRGGIYNEQFF.

The CDR3 nucleotides are TGTGCCAGCACCACCGGGACAGGGGGCAAAGAGCAGTACTTC. Its translation is CASTTGTGGKEQYF. The rearrangement joins TRBV6-5 to TRBJ2-7; 12 nucleotides agree with TRBD1. V lost 7 bases and J lost 7; bases outside the gene matches: 8. The CDR3 is 14 amino acids. Germline V gene sequence: CDR1 MNHEY, CDR2 SVGAGI.

The chain links TRBV5-8 to TRBJ2-3; 9 bases fit TRBD2. J lost 2 bases, V lost 1 base, and 2 bases had no gene match. The CDR3 length is 15 residues. Germline assignment: CDR1 SGHTS and CDR2 YDEGEE. Written as DNA, the CDR3 is TGTGCCAGCAGCTTGCTAGCGGGAATCACAGATACGCAGTATTTT. Its protein product is CASSLLAGITDTQYF.

This chain joins TRBV2 and TRBJ2-5, with 8 bases identical to TRBD1. From germline, CDR1 is SNHLY and CDR2 FYNNEI. V was clipped by 6 bases and J by 5 bases; unmatched bases: 5. The CDR3 is 13 residues long. CDR3 bases: TGTGCCAGCAGGACCACAGGGGGGGAGACCCAGTACTTC. This encodes CASRTTGGETQYF.

The chain joins TRBV5-1 to TRBJ2-5, with TRBD1 matching 7 bases. V lost 4 bases and J lost 4; bases outside the gene matches: 10. CDR3 length: 15 residues. Germline lookup yields CDR1 SGHRS and CDR2 YFSETQ. The CDR3 DNA sequence: TGCGCCAGCAGCGAAACAGGGGACGGTAGAGAGACCCAGTACTTC. It codes for CASSETGDGRETQYF.

The V gene is TRBV10-1, the J gene TRBJ2-3; D is ambiguous. CDR3 length: 16 amino acids. Germline assignment: CDR1 WNHNN and CDR2 SYGVQD (reference sequence). V was pared by 0 bases and J by 1 base, with 11 bases between. The CDR3 protein is CASSESGSQGTDTQYF. The CDR3 DNA reads as TGCGCCAGCAGTGAGTCCGGATCGCAGGGCACAGATACGCAGTATTTT.

The chain links TRBV18 to TRBJ1-2; 7 bases are shared with TRBD1. The CDR3 covers 14 residues. CDR1 is KGHSH, CDR2 LQKENI, per germline. Unmatched junction bases numbered 11, after V lost 5 bases and J lost 8 bases. The CDR3 DNA sequence: TGTGCCAGCTCAACGAAAACAGGGGAAGGCGGCTACACCTTC. The encoded protein is CASSTKTGEGGYTF.

J is TRBJ1-3 and V is TRBV25-1; perhaps TRBD1 as D (6 bases). The CDR3 totals 16 residues. Trimming removed 2 bases at V and 2 bases at J, with 13 bases between. Germline CDR1 is MGHDK and CDR2 is SYGVNS. The CDR3 DNA sequence: TGTGCCAGCAGTGAACGCGTAACAGGGACTGGAAACACCATATATTTT. This gives the protein CASSERVTGTGNTIYF. Full variable domain (rest looked up from reference TRBV25-1 and TRBJ1-3): EADIYQTPRYLVIGTGKKITLECSQTMGHDKMYWYQQDPGMELHLIHYSYGVNSTEKGDLSSESTVSRIRTEHFPLTLESARPSHTSQYLCASSERVTGTGNTIYFGEGSWLTVV.

The J gene is TRBJ2-5, the V gene TRBV7-2; possibly TRBD2 for D (5 bases). Trimming removed 5 bases from V and 4 bases from J, with 23 bases in between. Germline loops: CDR1 SGHTA, CDR2 FQGNSA. The CDR3 runs 17 residues. The CDR3 sequence: CASSPLPGLFEGETQYF. CDR3 in DNA: TGTGCCAGCAGCCCCCTCCCGGGCTTATTCGAGGGAGAGACCCAGTACTTC.

A remark on this clone: A read error may produce the germline difference seen at one junction end. The chain recombines TRBV27 with TRBJ2-3, with a possible D match to TRBD1 (6 bases). Germline CDR1 reads MNHEY; CDR2 reads SMNVEV (reference sequence). CDR3 length equals 13 residues. Here the CDR3 DNA reads TGTGCCAGCAATTTAGCTGGGGGCGATACGCAGTATTTT. It encodes CASNLAGGDTQYF.

The chain combines TRBV18 with TRBJ2-1; tentatively, D is TRBD2 (7 bases). The CDR3 covers 15 residues. Germline loops: CDR1 KGHSH, CDR2 LQKENI. The ends were cut back, 3 bases at V and 4 bases at J, with 13 bases in the middle. CDR3 sequence reads: CASSPGLGTYNEQFF. DNA for the CDR3: TGTGCCAGCTCACCCGGACTAGGGACATACAATGAGCAGTTCTTC.

The chain links TRBV9 to TRBJ2-7; D possibly corresponds to TRBD1 (6 bases). The V end was cut by 4 bases, the J end by 4 bases, with 12 bases between. This CDR3 is 13 amino acids long. Germline V lookup: CDR1 SGDLS, CDR2 YYNGEE. The CDR3 spells CASSQITGYEQYF. Here the CDR3 DNA reads TGTGCCAGCAGCCAAATAACAGGGTACGAGCAGTACTTC.

The rearrangement links TRBV7-8 to TRBJ1-3, with D hard to call. The CDR3 is made up of 12 amino acids. The germline CDR1 and CDR2 sequences are SGHVS and FQNEAQ. Deletions cut 8 bases from V and 0 bases from J, with 5 bases between. The CDR3 nucleotides are TGTGCCAGCTTATCCTCTGGAAACACCATATATTTT. Amino acids: CASLSSGNTIYF.

The rearrangement joins TRBV18 to TRBJ2-7; D unresolved. Germline V gene sequence: CDR1 KGHSH, CDR2 LQKENI. This CDR3 has 12 amino acids. V lost 3 bases and J lost 4, with 7 bases in between. The CDR3 loop is CASSPARYEQYF. The CDR3 DNA reads TGTGCCAGCTCACCCGCGCGTTACGAGCAGTACTTC. The entire variable domain, with the rest obtained from reference TRBV18 and TRBJ2-7, is as follows: NAGVMQNPRHLVRRRGQEARLRCSPMKGHSHVYWYRQLPEEGLKFMVYLQKENIIDESGMPKERFSAEFPKEGPSILRIQQVVRGDSAAYFCASSPARYEQYFGPGTRLTVT.

This rearrangement joins TRBV10-3 to TRBJ1-2; 7 nucleotides align to TRBD1. The V gene end was trimmed by 2 bases and the J gene end by 5 bases; junction bases not matched to a gene: 8. The CDR3 extends over 15 amino acids. Germline CDR1 is ENHRY and CDR2 is SYGVKD. CDR3 sequence: CAISEPPGQRYGYTF. The CDR3 DNA is TGTGCCATCAGTGAGCCCCCGGGACAGCGATATGGCTACACCTTC.

This rearrangement joins TRBV5-1 to TRBJ2-1; TRBD2 matches 7 bases. CDR3 length equals 19 residues. The V gene end was trimmed by 3 bases and the J gene end by 0 bases; junction bases not matched to a gene: 15. CDR1 is SGHRS and CDR2 is YFSETQ in the germline V gene. The CDR3 region is CASSSRSSTSVSSYNEQFF. In nucleotides, the CDR3 is TGCGCCAGCAGCTCCCGGAGTTCAACTAGCGTCAGCTCCTACAATGAGCAGTTCTTC.

V gene TRBV27 combines with J gene TRBJ1-1, with D tentatively TRBD1 (6 bases). CDR3 size: 13 residues. V was clipped by 9 bases and J by 4 bases, with 15 bases between them. The germline gives CDR1 MNHEY, CDR2 SMNVEV (reference sequence). Here the CDR3 reads CAREWGGGTEAFF. The CDR3, as DNA: TGTGCCAGGGAATGGGGAGGGGGCACTGAAGCTTTCTTT.

The gene calls are TRBV6-1 and TRBJ1-1; 7 bases agree with TRBD1. CDR1 MNHNS and CDR2 SASEGT come from the germline V gene. The CDR3 length is 15 residues. V lost 8 bases, J lost 0 bases, and 9 bases stayed unmatched. The CDR3 region is CASGGGAAMNTEAFF. Here the CDR3 DNA reads TGTGCCAGCGGAGGGGGCGCGGCCATGAACACTGAAGCTTTCTTT.

The chain joins TRBV2 to TRBJ2-1; D might be TRBD2 (5 bases). The CDR3 consists of 15 residues. V was trimmed by 10 bases and J by 7 bases, leaving 23 bases between them. Germline values: CDR1 SNHLY, CDR2 FYNNEI. This chain's CDR3 is CAILPSNGWENEQFF. The CDR3 region has the DNA TGTGCCATTCTCCCCTCAAACGGTTGGGAGAATGAGCAGTTCTTC. Complete variable domain (other parts from reference TRBV2 and TRBJ2-1): EPEVTQTPSHQVTQMGQEVILRCVPISNHLYFYWYRQILGQKVEFLVSFYNNEISEKSEIFDDQFSVERPDGSNFTLKIRSTKLEDSAMYFCAILPSNGWENEQFFGPGTRLTVL.

The V call is TRBV30, the J call TRBJ2-1; 14 positions match TRBD2. Germline V gene sequence: CDR1 GTSNPN, CDR2 SVGIG (reference sequence). V was pared by 1 base and J by 12 bases, with 8 bases of the junction left unmatched. There are 15 residues in the CDR3. The CDR3 is CAWSGKGLAGVGQFF. The CDR3 DNA reads as TGTGCCTGGAGTGGGAAGGGACTAGCGGGAGTGGGGCAGTTCTTC.

The chain employs TRBV5-1 and TRBJ2-1, with 10 positions matching TRBD2. Germline V lookup: CDR1 SGHRS, CDR2 YFSETQ. This CDR3 has 15 residues. V dropped 4 bases and J dropped 6; count of bases not matched to a gene: 7. The CDR3, as DNA: TGCGCCAGCAGCCCCGGACTAGCGGTTACCAATGAGCAGTTCTTC. It yields the protein CASSPGLAVTNEQFF.

A note on this clone: One end of the junction does not line up with germline, which may come from a read error. V gene TRBV7-7 combines with J gene TRBJ2-1; 12 bases fit TRBD2. In germline, CDR1 is SSHAT, CDR2 FNYEAQ (reference sequence). The CDR3 runs 16 residues. The DNA of the CDR3 is TGTGCTAGCAGCCCGAGACTAGCGGGAGATAACAATGAGCAGTTCTTC. Its protein is CASSPRLAGDNNEQFF.